The 30 T cell receptor beta chains reported below all come from one sample, sequenced in a study of control samples from healthy donors and cancer patients. The table came from immunoSEQ multiplex PCR; TCRdb's copy has only in-frame clones and leaves some out. The table has approximately 100,000 clones, just under 95% seen once. Sequencing was done on a sample of blood. Receptors were obtained from a human donor in good health. The donor label of this sample is uncertain.

The V and J genes are TRBV14 and TRBJ1-1; the D is unclear. Deletions cut 4 bases from V and 1 base from J, with 7 bases between. CDR1 is SGHDN, CDR2 FVKESK, per germline. There are 13 residues in the CDR3. DNA of the CDR3: TGTGCCAGCAGCCGACTCAAGAACACTGAAGCTTTCTTT. Translating gives CASSRLKNTEAFF.

The chain carries TRBV24-1 and TRBJ1-5, with unresolved D. V was trimmed by 4 bases and J by 4 bases, leaving 7 bases between them. CDR3 length equals 13 residues. The germline V gene encodes CDR1 KGHDR and CDR2 SFDVKD. CDR3 in amino acids: CATSDSSNQPQHF. CDR3 DNA: TGTGCCACCAGTGACTCCTCTAATCAGCCCCAGCATTTT.

This chain joins TRBV29-1 and TRBJ1-1, with D uncertain. V shed 6 bases and J shed 5 bases, with 19 bases lying between them. The CDR3 is 14 residues long. Germline V lookup: CDR1 SQVTM, CDR2 ANQGSEA. DNA for the CDR3: TGCAGCGTATCACACCTCGGGTCCCGAACTGAAGCTTTCTTT. Translation gives CSVSHLGSRTEAFF.

The CDR3 here is CASSQNPGTGLQETQYF. The CDR3 DNA reads as TGCGCCAGCAGCCAAAACCCCGGGACAGGGCTACAAGAGACCCAGTACTTC. The chain is built from TRBV4-3 and TRBJ2-5, with 9 bases identical to TRBD1. V was pared by 2 bases and J by 2 bases, with 9 bases of the junction left unmatched. The CDR3 consists of 17 residues. CDR1 is LGHNA and CDR2 is YSLEER in the germline V gene.

V usage is TRBV10-3 and J usage is TRBJ2-7, with D possibly being TRBD2 (6 bases). V was trimmed by 6 bases and J by 7 bases, leaving 16 bases between them. The CDR3 runs to 13 residues. CDR1 is ENHRY, CDR2 SYGVKD, per germline. CDR3 protein: CAISQLGGGEQYV. The CDR3 DNA reads TGTGCCATCAGCCAACTCGGGGGTGGGGAGCAGTACGTC.

The chain has TRBV10-2 and TRBJ1-2, with 9 nucleotides matching TRBD1. Germline assignment: CDR1 WSHSY and CDR2 SAAADI. J was trimmed by 4 bases and V by 6 bases; bases with no gene match: 3. The CDR3 extends over 13 amino acids. The CDR3 loop reads CASSPDRGYGYTF. CDR3 bases: TGCGCCAGCAGCCCGGACAGGGGCTATGGCTACACCTTC.

This chain uses TRBV10-3 with TRBJ1-5; the D gene is possibly TRBD1 (5 bases). Germline lookup yields CDR1 ENHRY and CDR2 SYGVKD. Trimming took off 7 bases at V and 5 bases at J, with 12 bases between the two ends. This CDR3 has 13 amino acids. CDR3 coding DNA: TGTGCCATCATTATACAGGCCGATCAGCCCCAGCATTTT. Amino acids: CAIIIQADQPQHF.

The gene calls are TRBV2 and TRBJ1-4; 11 bases line up with TRBD1. This CDR3 has 17 amino acids. With 8 bases clipped from V and 3 bases from J, the junction kept 11 bases outside the gene matches. Germline values: CDR1 SNHLY, CDR2 FYNNEI. The CDR3 nucleotides read TGTGCCAGCGGGGTCGGGACAGGGGGACAAGCTAATGAAAAACTGTTTTTT. Residues: CASGVGTGGQANEKLFF.

This chain's CDR3 is CASSTGWGQPQHF. CDR3 bases: TGTGCCAGCAGCACAGGTTGGGGGCAGCCCCAGCATTTT. The chain carries TRBV6-5 and TRBJ1-5; D is possibly TRBD1 (5 bases). Germline values: CDR1 MNHEY, CDR2 SVGAGI. This CDR3 comprises 13 residues. Trimming cost V 6 bases and J 7 bases, with 13 bases left between them.

This sequence joins TRBV12-3 or TRBV12-4 and TRBJ1-2; D is unresolved. Trimming stripped 3 bases from V and 8 bases from J, with 10 bases between. This CDR3 region has 12 residues. The CDR3 sequence is CASSFSVFGYTF. The DNA of the CDR3 is TGTGCCAGCAGTTTCTCTGTCTTCGGCTACACCTTC.

The gene calls are TRBV28 and TRBJ1-2; 7 bases are shared with TRBD1. Germline assignment: CDR1 MDHEN and CDR2 SYDVKM. The J segment lost 8 bases and the V segment lost 6 bases, leaving 12 bases of the junction unmatched. The CDR3 totals 14 residues. The CDR3 protein is CASRRNGDSRGYTF. CDR3 bases: TGTGCCAGCAGGCGAAATGGGGACAGCCGGGGCTACACCTTC.

This clone was found a few times. The chain recombines TRBV27 with TRBJ2-7; 7 bases align to TRBD1. CDR3 length: 13 residues. In germline, CDR1 is MNHEY, CDR2 SMNVEV (reference sequence). J gave up 2 bases and V 6 bases, and 4 bases lay outside the gene matches. The CDR3 nucleotides are TGTGCCAGCAGCAAGACAGGGACCTACGAGCAGTACGTC. As protein: CASSKTGTYEQYV.

The V gene is TRBV5-4, the J gene TRBJ2-3; the D is unclear. The CDR3 is 12 amino acids. Trimming pared 5 bases from V and 5 bases from J, leaving 9 bases between. The germline gives CDR1 SGHNT, CDR2 YYREEE (reference sequence). The DNA of the CDR3 is TGTGCCAGCAGATCCCCGGGAGATACGCAGTATTTT. Amino acids: CASRSPGDTQYF.

This chain uses TRBV6-5 with TRBJ1-2; 9 bases match TRBD1. Trimming took 5 bases from V and 8 from J; bases not matched to a gene: 9. The CDR3 consists of 14 residues. Germline values: CDR1 MNHEY, CDR2 SVGAGI. The CDR3 reads CASSRTRDREGYTF. In DNA form, the CDR3 reads TGTGCCAGCAGTAGAACTCGGGACAGGGAGGGCTACACCTTC.

This clone has only a few counts. V and J are TRBV5-6 and TRBJ2-5; the D is unclear. Trimming stripped 0 bases from V and 5 bases from J, with 8 bases between. The CDR3 runs to 13 residues. Germline-derived CDR1 and CDR2 are SGHDT and YYEEEE. The DNA of the CDR3 is TGTGCCAGCAGCTTGGGGGGTCACGAGACCCAGTACTTC. Protein sequence: CASSLGGHETQYF.

Concerning this clone: Distinct nucleotide sequences in the sample also encode this CDR3. V usage is TRBV5-5 and J usage is TRBJ1-1; unclear D gene. Trimming pared 1 base from V and 0 bases from J, leaving 4 bases between. Germline V lookup: CDR1 SGHKS, CDR2 YYEKEE (reference sequence). This CDR3 is 13 amino acids long. The CDR3 DNA sequence: TGTGCCAGCAGCTTGTCCTTGAACACTGAAGCTTTCTTT. It yields the protein CASSLSLNTEAFF.

The chain links TRBV27 to TRBJ2-2; D gene ambiguous. This CDR3 has 15 amino acids. The V gene's germline CDR1 is MNHEY and CDR2 SMNVEV (reference sequence). Trimming took 8 bases from V and 0 from J, leaving 13 bases between them. CDR3 residues: CASLPGRTNTGELFF. The DNA of the CDR3 is TGTGCCAGCCTACCCGGACGTACGAACACCGGGGAGCTGTTTTTT.

This clone was observed a few times. The rearrangement uses TRBV19 and TRBJ1-5; tentatively, D is TRBD1 (5 bases). V dropped 3 bases and J dropped 4 bases, with 19 bases sitting between them. The CDR3 spans 17 residues. Germline V lookup: CDR1 LNHDA, CDR2 SQIVND (reference sequence). The chain's CDR3 is CASSMYGSSRANQPQHF. Written as DNA, the CDR3 is TGTGCCAGTAGTATGTATGGTTCGTCCAGGGCTAATCAGCCCCAGCATTTT.

The gene calls are TRBV2 and TRBJ1-5, with TRBD1 matching over 7 bases. The CDR3 loop spans 14 amino acids. V lost 8 bases to trimming and J lost 5 bases; unmatched junction nucleotides: 9. Germline loops: CDR1 SNHLY, CDR2 FYNNEI. CDR3 sequence (DNA): TGTGCCAGCCTCTTGGACGACAGGGATCAGCCCCAGCATTTT. Translation: CASLLDDRDQPQHF.

This chain connects TRBV6-5 to TRBJ1-2; D gene ambiguous. Trimming removed 6 bases from V and 4 bases from J, with 12 bases in between. Germline CDR1 reads MNHEY; CDR2 reads SVGAGI. CDR3 length: 13 residues. The chain's CDR3 is CASRAGALYGYTF. For the CDR3, the DNA is TGTGCCAGCAGGGCAGGTGCCCTCTATGGCTACACCTTC.

The chain has TRBV6-5 and TRBJ2-1; 12 bases are a match to TRBD2. The CDR3 spans 15 residues. CDR1 MNHEY and CDR2 SVGAGI come from the germline V gene. J lost 4 bases, V lost 2 bases, and 0 bases had no gene match. CDR3 amino acids: CASSYGTSGYNEQFF. CDR3 sequence (DNA): TGTGCCAGCAGTTACGGGACTAGCGGGTACAATGAGCAGTTCTTC.

This clone was counted once. The chain combines TRBV5-4 with TRBJ1-3; TRBD1 matches at 10 bases. The CDR3 runs to 16 residues. CDR1 and CDR2 from the germline V gene are SGHNT and YYREEE (reference sequence). With 4 bases clipped from V and 4 bases from J, the junction kept 8 bases outside the gene matches. For the CDR3, the DNA is TGTGCCAGCAGCATGGGACAGGGGAAGGAGGGAAACACCATATATTTT. Amino acids: CASSMGQGKEGNTIYF. Using reference TRBV5-4 and TRBJ1-3 for the parts outside the CDR3, the full variable domain is ETGVTQSPTHLIKTRGQQVTLRCSSQSGHNTVSWYQQALGQGPQFIFQYYREEENGRGNFPPRFSGLQFPNYSSELNVNALELDDSALYLCASSMGQGKEGNTIYFGEGSWLTVV.

This CDR3 reads CASSDTSRSGELFF. The DNA for the CDR3 is TGTGCCAGCAGTGACACCTCTCGGTCCGGGGAGCTGTTTTTT. V usage is TRBV6-4 and J usage is TRBJ2-2; D remains unclear. The CDR3 extends over 14 amino acids. From germline, CDR1 is MRHNA and CDR2 SNTAGT. V lost 2 bases to trimming and J lost 6 bases, with 10 bases between them.

The genes are TRBV12-5 and TRBJ1-1, with a tentative D call TRBD1 (6 bases). The CDR3 runs 12 residues. V was trimmed by 6 bases and J by 7 bases, leaving 12 bases between them. Germline V CDR1 and CDR2: LGHNT, FRNRAP. The CDR3 spells CASGAIRGEAFF. DNA for the CDR3: TGTGCTAGTGGGGCAATCAGGGGTGAAGCTTTCTTT.

Only one count was recorded for this clone. The rearrangement links TRBV6-5 to TRBJ1-3; D is perhaps TRBD1 (5 bases). The CDR3 sequence is 14 residues long. CDR1 and CDR2 from the germline V gene are MNHEY and SVGAGI. V was clipped by 6 bases and J by 0 bases, with 9 bases between them. This chain's CDR3 is CASRATDSGNTIYF. CDR3 sequence (DNA): TGTGCCAGCAGGGCGACAGACTCTGGAAACACCATATATTTT.

The chain links TRBV30 to TRBJ1-1; possible D gene TRBD1, 6 bases. The CDR3 contains 15 residues. V dropped 1 base and J dropped 1 base, with 13 bases sitting between them. Germline assignment: CDR1 GTSNPN and CDR2 SVGIG (reference sequence). CDR3 region: CAWSASSQGNTEAFF. DNA of the CDR3: TGTGCCTGGAGTGCATCTTCACAGGGGAACACTGAAGCTTTCTTT.

The chain employs TRBV6-2 or TRBV6-3 and TRBJ2-4; D remains unclear. CDR3 length equals 12 residues. The V end lost 5 bases, the J end lost 5 bases, and 7 bases lay between the germline ends. Looked up from germline, CDR1 is MNHEY and CDR2 is SVGEGT. CDR3 nucleotide sequence: TGTGCCAGCAGTCAGCTGGAAAACATTCAGTACTTC. This sequence encodes CASSQLENIQYF.

This chain joins TRBV30 and TRBJ1-1, with a weak D call TRBD1 (6 bases). The V end was cut by 4 bases, the J end by 5 bases, with 20 bases between. Per germline, CDR1 GTSNPN and CDR2 SVGIG (reference sequence). The CDR3 extends over 15 amino acids. For the CDR3, the DNA is TGTGCCTGGAAACCCTTCCCAGGGGCGTGGACTGAAGCTTTCTTT. Encoded protein: CAWKPFPGAWTEAFF.

The chain couples TRBV19 to TRBJ2-2; D ambiguous. With 5 bases removed from V and 6 bases from J, the gap between germline ends came to 13 bases. The CDR3 is made up of 14 amino acids. Germline V gives CDR1 LNHDA, CDR2 SQIVND (reference sequence). CDR3 nucleotide sequence: TGTGCCAGTAGTTGGGGTAAGGACGCCGGGGAGCTGTTTTTT. Its protein is CASSWGKDAGELFF.

This clone was observed a single time. This chain connects TRBV6-5 to TRBJ1-6; possible D gene TRBD1, 6 bases. CDR1 is MNHEY and CDR2 is SVGAGI in the germline V gene. The germline V and J ends were trimmed by 6 bases and 7 bases, with 13 bases remaining between them. The CDR3 consists of 14 residues. CDR3 sequence (DNA): TGTGCCAGCAGAGGGGGGACGCAAAATTCACCCCTCCACTTT. Translation gives CASRGGTQNSPLHF.